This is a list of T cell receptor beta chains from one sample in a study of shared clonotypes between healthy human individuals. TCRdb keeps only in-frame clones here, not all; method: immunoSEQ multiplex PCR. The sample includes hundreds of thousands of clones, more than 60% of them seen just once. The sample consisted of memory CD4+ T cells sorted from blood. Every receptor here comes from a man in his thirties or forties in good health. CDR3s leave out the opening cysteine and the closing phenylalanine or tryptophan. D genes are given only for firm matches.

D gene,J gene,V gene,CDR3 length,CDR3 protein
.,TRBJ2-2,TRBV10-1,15,ASSESGWGTNTGELF
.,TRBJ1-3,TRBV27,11,ASRRTSGNTIY
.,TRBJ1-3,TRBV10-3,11,AIKQSHLEPIY
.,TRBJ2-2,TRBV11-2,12,ASSLGRGAGELF
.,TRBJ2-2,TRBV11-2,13,ASSLAGSGTGELF
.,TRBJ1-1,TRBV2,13,ASIKDPVLNTEAF
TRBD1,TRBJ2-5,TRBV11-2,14,ASSLDPGTDQETQY
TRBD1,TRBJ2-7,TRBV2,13,ASQDRAEFLYEQY
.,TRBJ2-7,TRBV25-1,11,ASSVALSYEQY
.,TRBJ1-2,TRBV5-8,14,ASSLRTAAVNYGYT
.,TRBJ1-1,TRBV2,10,ASASGGTEAF
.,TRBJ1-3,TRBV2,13,ASSDHRRTGNTIY
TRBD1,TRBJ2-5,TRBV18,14,ASSPNDRGWGETQY
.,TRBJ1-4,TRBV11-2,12,ASSLNPTNEKLF
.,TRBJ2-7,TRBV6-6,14,ASFEGSGLEGEEQY
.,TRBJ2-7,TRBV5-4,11,ASSWDRSYEQY
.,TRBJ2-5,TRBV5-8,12,ASSSWAARETQY
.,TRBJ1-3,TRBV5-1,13,ASSPWESSGNTIY
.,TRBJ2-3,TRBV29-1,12,SVDGIWDTDTQY
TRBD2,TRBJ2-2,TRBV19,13,ASRGIAGNTGELF
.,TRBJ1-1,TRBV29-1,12,SVDKGSLNTEAF
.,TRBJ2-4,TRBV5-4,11,ASSFDPKNIQY
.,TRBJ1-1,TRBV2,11,ASKGNAATEAF
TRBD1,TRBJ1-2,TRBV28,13,ASSPSFGQGSGYT
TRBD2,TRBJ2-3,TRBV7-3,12,ASSLLAGADTQY
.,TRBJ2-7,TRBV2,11,ASSDLGMGEQY
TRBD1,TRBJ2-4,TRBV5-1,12,ASSLVGTGDIQY
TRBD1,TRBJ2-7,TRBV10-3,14,AISELGQGISYEQY
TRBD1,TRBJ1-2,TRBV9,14,ASSWGQELYSGGYT
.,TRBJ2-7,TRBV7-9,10,ASSLGSDEQY
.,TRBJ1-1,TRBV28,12,ASSFPGLNTEAF
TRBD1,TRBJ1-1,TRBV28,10,ASLQGITEAF
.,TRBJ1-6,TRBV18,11,ASSPLDFSPLH
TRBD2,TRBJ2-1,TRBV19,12,ASSTASGYNEQF
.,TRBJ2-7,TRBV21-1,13,ASSKIGGSSYEQY
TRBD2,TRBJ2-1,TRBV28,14,ASYGETGGTYNEQF
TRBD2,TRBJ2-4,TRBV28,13,ASRGLAGGPNIQY
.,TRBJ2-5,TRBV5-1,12,ASSYGGVGETQY
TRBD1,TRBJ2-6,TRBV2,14,ASLLDRVSGANVLT
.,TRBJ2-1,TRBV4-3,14,ASSQNGRSSYNEQF
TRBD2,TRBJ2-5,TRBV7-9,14,ASSLGLAGGEETQY
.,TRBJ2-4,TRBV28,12,ASSLYLAKNIQY
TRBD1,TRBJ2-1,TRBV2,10,ASSEGQYSEF
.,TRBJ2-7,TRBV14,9,ASSQMYEQY
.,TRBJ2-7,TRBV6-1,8,ASSNYEQY
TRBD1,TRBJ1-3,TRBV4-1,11,ASSQGDRNTIY
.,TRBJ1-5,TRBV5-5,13,ASSLHLTSHQPQH
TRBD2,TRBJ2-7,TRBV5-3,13,ARSTDSGGNYEQY
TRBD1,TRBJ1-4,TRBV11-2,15,ASSPLGQGKKDEKLF
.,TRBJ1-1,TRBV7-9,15,ASSYPDRSVGDTEAF
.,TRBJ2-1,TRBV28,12,ASLPGGPYNEQF
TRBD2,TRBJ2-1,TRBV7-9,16,ASSFPGRLAGVRNEQF
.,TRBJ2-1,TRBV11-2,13,ASSFTSRLYNEQF
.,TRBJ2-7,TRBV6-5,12,ASRDRVVIDEQY
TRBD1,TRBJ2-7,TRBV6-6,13,ASSFNQGATYEQY